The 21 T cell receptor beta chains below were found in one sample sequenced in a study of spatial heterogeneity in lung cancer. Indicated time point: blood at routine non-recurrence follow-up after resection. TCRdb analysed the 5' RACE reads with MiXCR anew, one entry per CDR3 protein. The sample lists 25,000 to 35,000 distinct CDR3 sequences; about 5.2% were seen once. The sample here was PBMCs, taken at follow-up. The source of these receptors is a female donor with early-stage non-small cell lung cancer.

The CDR3 DNA reads TGTGCCTGGACAGCCGGGACAGTGACCGGGGAGCTGTTTTTT. Its translation is CAWTAGTVTGELFF. The rearrangement joins TRBV30 to TRBJ2-2; 7 bases are shared with TRBD1. This CDR3 contains 14 residues. V trimming: 4 bases; J trimming: 5 bases; junction bases outside the gene matches: 7. Germline V gives CDR1 GTSNPN, CDR2 SVGIG (reference sequence).

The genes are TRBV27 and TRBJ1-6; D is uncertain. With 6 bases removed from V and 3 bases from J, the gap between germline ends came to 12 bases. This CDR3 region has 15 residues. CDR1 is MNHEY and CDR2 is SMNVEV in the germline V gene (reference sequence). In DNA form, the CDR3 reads TGTGCCAGCAGAATAGAGGGCAGCTATAATTCACCCCTCCACTTT. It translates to CASRIEGSYNSPLHF.

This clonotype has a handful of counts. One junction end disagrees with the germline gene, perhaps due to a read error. CDR3 in amino acids: CASSLGTGPDAFF. CDR3 nucleotides: TGTGCCAGCAGCTTAGGGACAGGGCCTGACGCTTTCTTT. The chain joins TRBV7-2 to TRBJ1-1; 8 bases align to TRBD1. CDR1 and CDR2 (germline): SGHTA, FQGNSA. This CDR3 is built from 13 residues.

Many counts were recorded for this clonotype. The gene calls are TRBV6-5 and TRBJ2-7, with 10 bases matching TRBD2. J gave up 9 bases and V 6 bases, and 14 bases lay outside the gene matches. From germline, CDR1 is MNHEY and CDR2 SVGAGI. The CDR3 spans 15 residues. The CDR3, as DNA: TGTGCCAGCAGCCCCAAGGGGGGACTAGCGACCTGGCAGTACTTC. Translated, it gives CASSPKGGLATWQYF.

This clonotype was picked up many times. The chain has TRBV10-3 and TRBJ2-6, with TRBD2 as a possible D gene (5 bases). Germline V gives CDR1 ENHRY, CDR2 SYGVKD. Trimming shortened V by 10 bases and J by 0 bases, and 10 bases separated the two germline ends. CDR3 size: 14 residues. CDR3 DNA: TGTGCCACCGGGGATGGCTCTGGGGCCAACGTCCTGACTTTC. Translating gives CATGDGSGANVLTF.

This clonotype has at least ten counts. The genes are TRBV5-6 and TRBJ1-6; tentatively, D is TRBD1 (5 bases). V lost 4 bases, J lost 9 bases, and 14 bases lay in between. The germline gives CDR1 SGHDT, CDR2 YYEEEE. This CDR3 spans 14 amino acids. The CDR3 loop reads CASSTTDKGSPLHF. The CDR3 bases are TGTGCCAGCAGCACGACAGATAAGGGTTCACCCCTCCACTTT.

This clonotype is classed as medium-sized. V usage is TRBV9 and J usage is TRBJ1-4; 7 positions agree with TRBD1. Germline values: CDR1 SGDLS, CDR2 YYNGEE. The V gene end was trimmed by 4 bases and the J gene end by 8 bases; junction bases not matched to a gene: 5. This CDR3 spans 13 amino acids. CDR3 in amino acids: CASSNDRDEKLFF. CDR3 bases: TGTGCCAGCAGCAACGACAGGGACGAAAAACTGTTTTTT.

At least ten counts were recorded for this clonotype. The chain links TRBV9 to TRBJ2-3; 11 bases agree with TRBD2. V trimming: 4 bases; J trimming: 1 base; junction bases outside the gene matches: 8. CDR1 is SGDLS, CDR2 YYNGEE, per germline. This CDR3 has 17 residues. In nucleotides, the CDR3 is TGTGCCAGCAGCTCCTTCGGGACTAGCGGTGGCACAGATACGCAGTATTTT. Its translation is CASSSFGTSGGTDTQYF.

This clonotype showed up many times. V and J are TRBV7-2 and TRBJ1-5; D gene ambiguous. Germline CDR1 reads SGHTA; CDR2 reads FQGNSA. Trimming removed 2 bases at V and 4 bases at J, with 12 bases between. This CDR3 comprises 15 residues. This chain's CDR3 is CASSLMGMGNQPQHF. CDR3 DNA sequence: TGTGCCAGCAGCTTAATGGGCATGGGAAATCAGCCCCAGCATTTT.

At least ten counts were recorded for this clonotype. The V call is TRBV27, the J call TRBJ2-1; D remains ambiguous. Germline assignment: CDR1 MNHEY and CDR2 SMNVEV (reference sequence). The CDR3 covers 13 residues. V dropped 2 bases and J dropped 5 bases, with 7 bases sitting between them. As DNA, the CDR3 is TGTGCCAGCAGTTTAGGTAGGAACAATGAGCAGTTCTTC. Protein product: CASSLGRNNEQFF.

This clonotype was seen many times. CDR3 DNA sequence: TGCAGCGTTGAGGAAAGGGGGCGAGAGGAGACCCAGTACTTC. This encodes CSVEERGREETQYF. The chain is built from TRBV29-1 and TRBJ2-5; 7 nucleotides agree with TRBD1. Germline CDR1 reads SQVTM; CDR2 reads ANQGSEA. The CDR3 covers 14 residues. J gave up 5 bases and V 3 bases, and 9 bases lay outside the gene matches.

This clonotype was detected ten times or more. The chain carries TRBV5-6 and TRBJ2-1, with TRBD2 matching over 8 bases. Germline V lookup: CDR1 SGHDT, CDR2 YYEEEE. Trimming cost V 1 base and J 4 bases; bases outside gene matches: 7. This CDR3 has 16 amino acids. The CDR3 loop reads CASSLYAGGLYNEQFF. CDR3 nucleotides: TGTGCCAGCAGCTTGTATGCGGGGGGCCTTTACAATGAGCAGTTCTTC.

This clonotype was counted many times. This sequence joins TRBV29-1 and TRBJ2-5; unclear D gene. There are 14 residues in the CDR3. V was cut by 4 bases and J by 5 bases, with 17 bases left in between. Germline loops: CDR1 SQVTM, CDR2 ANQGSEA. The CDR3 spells CSVGGAGSGETQYF. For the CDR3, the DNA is TGCAGCGTTGGAGGTGCTGGCTCTGGGGAGACCCAGTACTTC.

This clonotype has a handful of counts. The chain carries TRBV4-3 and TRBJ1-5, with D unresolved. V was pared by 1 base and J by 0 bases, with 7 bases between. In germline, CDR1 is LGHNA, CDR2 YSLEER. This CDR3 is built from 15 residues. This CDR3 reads CASSQAHGSNQPQHF. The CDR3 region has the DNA TGCGCCAGCAGCCAAGCCCATGGTAGCAATCAGCCCCAGCATTTT.

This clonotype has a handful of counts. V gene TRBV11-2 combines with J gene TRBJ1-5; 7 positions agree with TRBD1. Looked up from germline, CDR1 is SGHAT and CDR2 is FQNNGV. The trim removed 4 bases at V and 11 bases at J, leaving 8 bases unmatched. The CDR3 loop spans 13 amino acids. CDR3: CASSSQKQGTQHF. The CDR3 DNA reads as TGTGCCAGCAGCTCGCAAAAACAGGGGACCCAGCATTTT.

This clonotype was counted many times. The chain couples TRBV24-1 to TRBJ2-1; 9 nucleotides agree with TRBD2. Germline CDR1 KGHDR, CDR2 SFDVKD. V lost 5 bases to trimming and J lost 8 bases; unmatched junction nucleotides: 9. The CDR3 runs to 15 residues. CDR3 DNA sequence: TGTGCCACCAGTGGGGGTAGCGGGAGAAGTGATGAGCAGTTCTTC. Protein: CATSGGSGRSDEQFF.

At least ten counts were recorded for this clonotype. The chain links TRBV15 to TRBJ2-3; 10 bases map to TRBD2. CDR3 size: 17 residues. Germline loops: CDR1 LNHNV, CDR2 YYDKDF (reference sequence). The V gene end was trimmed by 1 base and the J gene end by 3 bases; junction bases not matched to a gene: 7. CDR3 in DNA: TGTGCCACCAGCAGAGTTCGCCTAGCGGGAGTAACAGATACGCAGTATTTT. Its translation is CATSRVRLAGVTDTQYF.

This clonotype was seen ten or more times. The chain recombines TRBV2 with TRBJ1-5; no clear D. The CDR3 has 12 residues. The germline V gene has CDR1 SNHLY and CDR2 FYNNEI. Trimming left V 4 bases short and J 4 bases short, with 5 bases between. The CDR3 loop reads CASSVGNQPQHF. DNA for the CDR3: TGTGCCAGCAGTGTAGGTAATCAGCCCCAGCATTTT.

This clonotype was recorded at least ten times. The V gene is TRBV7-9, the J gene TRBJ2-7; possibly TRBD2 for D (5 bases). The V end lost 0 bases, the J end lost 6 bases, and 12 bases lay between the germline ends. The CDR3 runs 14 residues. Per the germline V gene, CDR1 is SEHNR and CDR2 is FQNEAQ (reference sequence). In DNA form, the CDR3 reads TGTGCCAGCAGCTTAGCGGACTCTAGATCCGAGCAGTACTTC. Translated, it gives CASSLADSRSEQYF.

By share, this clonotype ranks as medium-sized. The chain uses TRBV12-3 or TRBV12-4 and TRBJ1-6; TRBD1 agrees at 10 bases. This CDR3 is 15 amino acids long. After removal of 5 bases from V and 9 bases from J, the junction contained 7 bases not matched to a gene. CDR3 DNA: TGTGCCAGCAGTCCCGGGACAGGGGCAAGTTCACCCCTCCACTTT. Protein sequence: CASSPGTGASSPLHF.

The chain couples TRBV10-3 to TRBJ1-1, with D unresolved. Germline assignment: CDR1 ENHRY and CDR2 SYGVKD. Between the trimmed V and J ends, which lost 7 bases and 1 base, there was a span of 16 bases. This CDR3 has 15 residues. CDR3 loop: CAIKVDPGQNTEAFF. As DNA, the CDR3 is TGTGCCATCAAGGTAGATCCGGGCCAGAACACTGAAGCTTTCTTT.